The text below deals with one T cell receptor (beta chain). What it recognizes is unknown. The data were taken from a study of T-cell reconstitution after alpha-beta-depleted transplantation in children. Study findings and constraints: Surviving recipient T cells and thymic progenitors produced the high day-60 TCRbeta diversity seen in some patients. A year had passed since transplant, and T-cell counts and diversity by then came mostly from newly produced T cells. In patients about two months after transplant, alpha-beta T cells reportedly arose from several hundred expanded graft clones.

This CDR3 region has 16 residues. V shed 5 bases and J 1 base; nucleotides not matched to a gene: 6. CDR1 and CDR2 from the germline V gene are KGHDR and SFDVKD. Preparation of the TCRbeta library involved a method that used unique molecular identifiers. TCRdb reanalysed the PCR reads using MiXCR and keeps one entry per CDR3 protein. The sample contains about 580,000 distinct CDR3 sequences, 20% to 25% of which appear only once. Source: PBMCs, mostly from graft donor cells, taken 360 days after TCRalphabeta/CD19-depleted stem cell transplant. The V gene is TRBV24-1, the J gene TRBJ2-1, with 8 bases lining up with TRBD1. The TCR originated in a boy younger than two who had a stem cell transplant for acute myeloid leukemia, so the T cells may come from the graft donor. CDR3 DNA sequence: TGTGCCACCAGTGTTGCCGGGACAGGATCCTACAATGAGCAGTTCTTC. Residues: CATSVAGTGSYNEQFF.